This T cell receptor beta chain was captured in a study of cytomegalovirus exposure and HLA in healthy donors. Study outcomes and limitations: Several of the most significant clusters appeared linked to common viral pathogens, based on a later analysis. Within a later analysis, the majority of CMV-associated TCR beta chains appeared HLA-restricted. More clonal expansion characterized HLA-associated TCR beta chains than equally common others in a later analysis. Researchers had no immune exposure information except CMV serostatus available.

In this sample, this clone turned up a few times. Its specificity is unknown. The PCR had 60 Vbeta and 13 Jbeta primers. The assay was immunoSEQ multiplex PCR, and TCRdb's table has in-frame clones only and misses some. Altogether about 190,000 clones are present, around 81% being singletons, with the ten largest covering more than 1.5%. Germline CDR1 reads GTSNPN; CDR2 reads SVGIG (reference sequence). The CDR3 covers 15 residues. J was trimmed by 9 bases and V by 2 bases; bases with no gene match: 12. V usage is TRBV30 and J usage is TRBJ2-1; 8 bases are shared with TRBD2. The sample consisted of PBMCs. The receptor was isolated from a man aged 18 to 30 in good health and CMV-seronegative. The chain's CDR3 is CAWSRWSGRNGEQFF. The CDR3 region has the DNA TGTGCCTGGAGTCGCTGGAGCGGGAGAAATGGTGAGCAGTTCTTC.